A selection of T cell receptor beta chains follows, all from one sample in a study of T cell responses to AZD1222 COVID-19 vaccine. The assay was immunoSEQ multiplex PCR, and TCRdb's table has in-frame clones only and misses some. Here the sample spans approximately 120,000 clones, around 83% being singletons. The sequencing used peripheral blood, collected 28 days after the second AZD1222 dose. These TCRs come from an adult who received the AZD1222 COVID-19 vaccine. Both conserved end residues are part of each CDR3. A D gene is named only where the DNA matches it firmly. The size of a clone is reported for some rows only, either as once, few or many, or as a class for expanded clones.

abundance	j_gene	d_gene	v_gene	CDR3aa	CDR3nt
-	TRBJ1-1	-	TRBV11-1	CASSFLGRDTEAFF	TGTGCCAGCAGCTTCCTGGGGCGCGACACTGAAGCTTTCTTT
-	TRBJ1-1	-	TRBV3-1/TRBV3-2	CASSQPQGTEAFF	TGTGCCAGCAGCCAACCCCAGGGTACTGAAGCTTTCTTT
-	TRBJ2-3	-	TRBV19	CASSIRGVDTQYF	TGTGCCAGTAGTATCAGGGGTGTAGATACGCAGTATTTT
-	TRBJ2-7	TRBD1	TRBV28	CAIAGGGYEQYF	TGTGCCATCGCAGGGGGCGGGTACGAGCAGTACTTC
-	TRBJ1-2	-	TRBV29-1	CSVGSGYGYTF	TGCAGCGTTGGGTCGGGATATGGCTACACCTTC
-	TRBJ1-1	-	TRBV12-3/TRBV12-4	CATAVGGGTEAFF	TGTGCCACCGCCGTCGGGGGGGGCACTGAAGCTTTCTTT
-	TRBJ2-5	TRBD1	TRBV6-5	CASSSPDRGLETQYF	TGTGCCAGCAGTTCCCCGGACAGGGGGCTTGAGACCCAGTACTTC
-	TRBJ1-3	-	TRBV6-4	CASRTPGGGNTIYF	TGTGCCAGCAGGACCCCGGGGGGGGGAAACACCATATATTTT
-	TRBJ1-3	-	TRBV30	CAWRESGNTIYF	TGTGCCTGGCGGGAGTCTGGAAACACCATATATTTT
-	TRBJ1-4	-	TRBV5-5	CASSLLTNEKLFF	TGTGCCAGCAGCTTGTTGACTAATGAAAAACTGTTTTTT
-	TRBJ1-5	-	TRBV10-1	CASSPWGDQPQHF	TGCGCCAGCTCCCCCTGGGGTGATCAGCCCCAGCATTTT
-	TRBJ1-6	-	TRBV28	CASRDYNSPLHF	TGTGCCAGCAGGGACTATAATTCACCCCTCCACTTT
-	TRBJ2-7	TRBD1	TRBV9	CASSLGQGAYEQYF	TGTGCCAGCAGCCTGGGACAGGGGGCGTACGAGCAGTACTTC
once	TRBJ1-2	-	TRBV12-3/TRBV12-4	CASSLGSIYTF	TGTGCCAGCAGTCTGGGTAGTATCTACACCTTC
-	TRBJ1-2	-	TRBV28	CASSSGQPYGYTF	TGTGCCAGCAGCTCCGGACAGCCCTATGGCTACACCTTC
-	TRBJ2-1	-	TRBV24-1	CATSDIRGGNEQFF	TGTGCCACCAGTGACATACGAGGAGGCAATGAGCAGTTCTTC
-	TRBJ2-2	-	TRBV30	CAWSQRQRSNTGELFF	TGTGCCTGGAGTCAGAGACAACGGTCGAACACCGGGGAGCTGTTTTTT
-	TRBJ2-1	TRBD2	TRBV7-2	CASSLGGGGLYEQFF	TGTGCCAGCAGCTTGGGCGGGGGGGGCCTCTATGAGCAGTTCTTC
-	TRBJ2-4	TRBD1	TRBV6-6	CASSYRGEAKNIQYF	TGTGCCAGCAGCTACAGGGGGGAGGCCAAAAACATTCAGTACTTC
-	TRBJ1-6	-	TRBV14	CASSHGQLLATYNSPLHF	TGTGCCAGCAGCCATGGACAGCTCCTCGCAACCTATAATTCACCCCTCCACTTT
-	TRBJ1-5	TRBD1	TRBV24-1	CATSDPRTGPGQPQHF	TGTGCCACCAGTGATCCCCGGACAGGACCGGGTCAGCCCCAGCATTTT
-	TRBJ1-6	-	TRBV10-3	CAISESLGQGLSSPLHF	TGTGCCATCAGTGAGTCTCTAGGTCAGGGGCTGAGTTCACCCCTCCACTTT
-	TRBJ1-6	-	TRBV11-2	CASSLDPDARSPLHF	TGTGCCAGCAGCTTAGATCCGGACGCCCGCTCACCCCTCCACTTT
-	TRBJ2-7	TRBD1	TRBV3-1/TRBV3-2	CASSRGTGDVYEQYF	TGTGCCAGCAGCCGAGGGACAGGCGACGTCTACGAGCAGTACTTC
few	TRBJ2-7	-	TRBV3-1/TRBV3-2	CASSQPGDLTYEQYF	TGTGCCAGCAGCCAACCCGGGGACTTAACCTACGAGCAGTACTTC
-	TRBJ2-5	TRBD1	TRBV28	CASMRGTGVWTQYF	TGTGCCAGCATGCGCGGGACAGGGGTATGGACCCAGTACTTC
-	TRBJ2-7	TRBD1	TRBV28	CASSWTGGYEQYF	TGTGCCAGCAGTTGGACAGGGGGTTACGAGCAGTACTTC
-	TRBJ2-3	-	TRBV6-6	CASSYSPVPGSDTQYF	TGTGCCAGCAGTTACTCTCCAGTCCCAGGGTCAGATACGCAGTATTTT
once	TRBJ1-1	-	TRBV29-1	CSVRGESMNTEAFF	TGCAGCGTTCGAGGGGAGTCAATGAACACTGAAGCTTTCTTT
-	TRBJ1-2	-	TRBV3-1/TRBV3-2	CASSQEGRSYGYTF	TGTGCCAGCAGCCAAGAAGGAAGATCCTATGGCTACACCTTC
-	TRBJ1-2	TRBD1	TRBV4-2	CASRNIGGQGYGYTF	TGTGCCAGCAGAAACATCGGGGGACAGGGATATGGCTACACCTTC
-	TRBJ1-6	-	TRBV7-9	CASSLGVSYNSPLHF	TGTGCCAGCAGCTTAGGTGTCTCCTATAATTCACCCCTCCACTTT
-	TRBJ2-1	-	TRBV7-5	CVRSTETGPPVF	TGTGTCAGAAGCACCGAAACCGGGCCCCCGGTCTTC
-	TRBJ2-2	-	TRBV13	CASTEIGGPGATGELFF	TGTGCCAGCACCGAAATTGGGGGGCCGGGGGCAACCGGGGAGCTGTTTTTT
-	TRBJ2-7	-	TRBV25-1	CASSDPGRSSYEQYF	TGTGCCAGCAGTGATCCGGGACGGAGCTCCTACGAGCAGTACTTC
-	TRBJ1-2	-	TRBV3-1/TRBV3-2	CASSPDSPLNGYTF	TGTGCCAGCAGCCCTGACAGTCCCTTGAATGGCTACACCTTC
once	TRBJ2-7	-	TRBV5-5	CASSLGPGDPYEQYF	TGTGCCAGCAGCTTGGGCCCTGGGGACCCCTACGAGCAGTACTTC